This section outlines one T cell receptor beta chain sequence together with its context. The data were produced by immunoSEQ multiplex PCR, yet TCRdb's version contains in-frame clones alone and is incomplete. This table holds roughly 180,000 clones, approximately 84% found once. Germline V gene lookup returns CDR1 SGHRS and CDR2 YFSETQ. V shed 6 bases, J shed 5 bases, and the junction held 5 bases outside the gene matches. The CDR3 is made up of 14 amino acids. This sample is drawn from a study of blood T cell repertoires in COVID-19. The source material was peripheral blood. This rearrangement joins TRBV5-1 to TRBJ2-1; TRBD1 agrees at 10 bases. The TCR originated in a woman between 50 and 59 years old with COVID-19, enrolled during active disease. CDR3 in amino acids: CASKGQGIDNEQFF. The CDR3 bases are TGCGCCAGCAAGGGACAGGGGATTGACAATGAGCAGTTCTTC.